The clone carrying this T cell receptor beta chain was found many times. Its specificity is unknown. This sample was included in a study of T cells in Graves' hyperthyroidism and ophthalmopathy. Study background: Any treatment followed the collection of peripheral blood at initial diagnosis.

Diagnostic assessment was based on clinical symptoms, serum thyroxine and TRAb, thyroid ultrasound and orbital computed tomography. PBMCs were collected from an approximately 10 ml volume of fresh peripheral blood. Study-level results: Blood also carried most thyroid clonotypes expanded above 0.001.

V was clipped by 4 bases and J by 5 bases; unmatched bases: 8. The CDR3 sequence is 16 residues long. RNA transcripts provided the source from which TCR beta CDR3 regions were amplified. Initially, a first-round RT-PCR of the TCR CDR3 employed the HTBI primer set. MiXCR, run by TCRdb on the multiplex PCR reads, gives a single entry per CDR3 protein. The sample carries some 500,000 distinct CDR3 sequences, 13% to 15% recorded once. Material: blood. This chain links TRBV12-3 or TRBV12-4 with TRBJ2-2; the match to TRBD2 covers 9 bases. This TCR was sampled from a young woman with Graves' hyperthyroidism. The CDR3 is CASSSVGGRVTGELFF. CDR3 coding DNA: TGTGCCAGCAGTTCCGTTGGCGGGAGGGTGACCGGGGAGCTGTTTTTT.